The clone carrying this T cell receptor (beta chain) was counted a few times. Graves' hyperthyroidism showing no ophthalmopathy progression within 18 months was considered stable. This entry comes from a study of T cells in Graves' hyperthyroidism and ophthalmopathy. Researchers took RNA transcripts and amplified the TCR beta CDR3 regions from them. Using the HTBI primer set, a first-round RT-PCR was run on the TCR CDR3. Via MiXCR, TCRdb re-called the multiplex PCR reads, giving one row per CDR3 protein. Found here are approximately 530,000 distinct CDR3 sequences, over 15% of them singletons; the top ten hold roughly 18%. The clonotype originates from a woman aged 18-29 years with Graves' hyperthyroidism. The sequenced material came from blood.

CDR3 bases: TGCAGCGGGGGGGGGGGACAACCGAACGAGCAGTACTTC. This gives the protein CSGGGGQPNEQYF. This rearrangement joins TRBV29-1 to TRBJ2-7; possible D gene TRBD2, 7 bases. The CDR3 is 13 amino acids. CDR1 SQVTM and CDR2 ANQGSEA come from the germline V gene. The V end lost 7 bases, the J end lost 5 bases, and 18 bases lay between the germline ends.